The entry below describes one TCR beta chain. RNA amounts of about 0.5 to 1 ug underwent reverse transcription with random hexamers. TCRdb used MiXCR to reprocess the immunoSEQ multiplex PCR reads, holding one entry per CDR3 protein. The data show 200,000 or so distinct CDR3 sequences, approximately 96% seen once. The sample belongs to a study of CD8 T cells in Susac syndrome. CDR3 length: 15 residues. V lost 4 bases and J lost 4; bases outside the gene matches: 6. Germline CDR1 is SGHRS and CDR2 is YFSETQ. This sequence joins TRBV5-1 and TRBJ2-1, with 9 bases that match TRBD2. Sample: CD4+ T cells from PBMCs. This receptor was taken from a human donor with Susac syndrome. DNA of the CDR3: TGCGCCAGCAGCCCTCGGACTAGCGTTTACAATGAGCAGTTCTTC. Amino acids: CASSPRTSVYNEQFF.